A selection of T cell receptor beta chains follows, all from one sample in a study of regulatory T cells in long-lasting Graves disease. MiXCR, applied by TCRdb to the multiplex PCR reads, yields one record per CDR3 protein. The sample lists some 250,000 distinct CDR3 sequences; roughly 18% were seen once. Another study also made use of these data, one on T cells in Graves' hyperthyroidism and ophthalmopathy.

The material was peripheral blood mononuclear cells (PBMCs), obtained at new diagnosis, from a patient treated with antithyroid drugs. These receptors all come from a woman in her thirties with Graves disease. Both conserved end residues are part of each CDR3. Each record gives: clone size, V gene, D gene, J gene, CDR3 protein, CDR3 DNA. A D gene is named only where the DNA matches it firmly. Clone size appears in some rows only: once, few, many, or a class for an expanded clone.

clone size: many; V gene: TRBV28; D gene: TRBD2; J gene: TRBJ2-1; CDR3 protein: CASSSRLGTSGGEYNEQFF; CDR3 DNA: TGTGCCAGCAGTTCGAGACTAGGAACTAGCGGGGGGGAGTACAATGAGCAGTTCTTC
clone size: many; V gene: TRBV14; D gene: -; J gene: TRBJ1-1; CDR3 protein: CASSQAPRQSPNTEAFF; CDR3 DNA: TGTGCCAGCAGCCAAGCCCCGAGACAGAGCCCGAACACTGAAGCTTTCTTT
clone size: many; V gene: TRBV7-2; D gene: -; J gene: TRBJ1-1; CDR3 protein: CASSPRMAVLNTEAFF; CDR3 DNA: TGTGCCAGCAGCCCCCGGATGGCGGTCCTGAACACTGAAGCTTTCTTT
clone size: many; V gene: TRBV6-5; D gene: TRBD2; J gene: TRBJ2-1; CDR3 protein: CASSYSLAGGREQFF; CDR3 DNA: TGTGCCAGCAGTTACTCGTTAGCGGGGGGGCGTGAGCAGTTCTTC
clone size: -; V gene: TRBV27; D gene: -; J gene: TRBJ1-5; CDR3 protein: CASSLRRDLTYEQYFGPDNQPQHF; CDR3 DNA: -
clone size: many; V gene: TRBV20-1; D gene: -; J gene: TRBJ1-2; CDR3 protein: CSAPWDGAGYTF; CDR3 DNA: TGCAGTGCTCCCTGGGATGGTGCCGGCTACACCTTC
clone size: many; V gene: TRBV6-1; D gene: TRBD2; J gene: TRBJ2-5; CDR3 protein: CASRDFVLAGAKETQYF; CDR3 DNA: TGTGCCAGCAGAGACTTCGTTCTAGCGGGGGCTAAAGAGACCCAGTACTTC
clone size: -; V gene: TRBV5-1; D gene: -; J gene: TRBJ2-1; CDR3 protein: CASSATGAGEADEQFF; CDR3 DNA: TGCGCCAGCAGCGCTACCGGAGCGGGCGAGGCGGATGAGCAGTTCTTC
clone size: -; V gene: TRBV5-1; D gene: -; J gene: TRBJ2-2; CDR3 protein: CASSQVGAGELFF; CDR3 DNA: TGTGCCAGCAGCCAAGTTGGGGCCGGGGAGCTGTTTTTT
clone size: few; V gene: TRBV24-1; D gene: -; J gene: TRBJ2-2; CDR3 protein: CATSGRVGGELFF; CDR3 DNA: TGTGCCACCAGTGGCAGGGTCGGCGGGGAGCTGTTTTTT
clone size: many; V gene: TRBV5-1; D gene: TRBD2; J gene: TRBJ2-1; CDR3 protein: CASSPAGGRFNNNEQFF; CDR3 DNA: TGCGCCAGCAGCCCGGCGGGGGGGCGATTTAATAACAATGAGCAGTTCTTC
clone size: many; V gene: TRBV20-1; D gene: -; J gene: TRBJ1-6; CDR3 protein: CSAREGGALASSPLHF; CDR3 DNA: TGCAGTGCTAGAGAGGGGGGGGCTCTTGCCTCTTCACCCCTCCACTTT
clone size: many; V gene: TRBV6-1; D gene: -; J gene: TRBJ1-4; CDR3 protein: CASSASRQYSNEKLFF; CDR3 DNA: TGTGCCAGCAGTGCCTCCAGACAGTACAGTAATGAAAAACTGTTTTTT
clone size: many; V gene: TRBV11-2; D gene: -; J gene: TRBJ2-7; CDR3 protein: CASRMEGQLYEQYF; CDR3 DNA: TGTGCCAGCAGGATGGAAGGACAGCTCTACGAGCAGTACTTC
clone size: many; V gene: TRBV5-1; D gene: -; J gene: TRBJ2-2; CDR3 protein: CASSPRFNTGELFF; CDR3 DNA: TGCGCCAGCAGCCCCCGGTTTAACACCGGGGAGCTGTTTTTT
clone size: many; V gene: TRBV20-1; D gene: -; J gene: TRBJ2-3; CDR3 protein: CSGAQGAYTDTQYF; CDR3 DNA: TGCAGTGGCGCACAGGGCGCCTACACAGATACGCAGTATTTT
clone size: many; V gene: TRBV5-1; D gene: -; J gene: TRBJ1-5; CDR3 protein: CASSLGPGERQPQHF; CDR3 DNA: TGCGCCAGCAGCTTGGGTCCAGGGGAGCGTCAGCCCCAGCATTTT
clone size: few; V gene: TRBV27; D gene: TRBD2; J gene: TRBJ2-7; CDR3 protein: CASSKTSGHPLGKNEQYF; CDR3 DNA: TGTGCCAGCAGTAAAACTAGCGGACACCCCTTAGGGAAGAACGAGCAGTACTTC
clone size: many; V gene: TRBV20-1; D gene: -; J gene: TRBJ2-1; CDR3 protein: CSARAGEDSYNEQFF; CDR3 DNA: TGCAGTGCTAGAGCCGGGGAGGACTCCTACAATGAGCAGTTCTTC
clone size: once; V gene: TRBV6-5; D gene: TRBD2; J gene: TRBJ2-7; CDR3 protein: CASSYSNGGRYEQYF; CDR3 DNA: TGTGCCAGCAGTTACTCTAACGGGGGGAGGTACGAGCAGTACTTC
clone size: -; V gene: TRBV4-1; D gene: -; J gene: TRBJ1-2; CDR3 protein: CASSQWAGGYTF; CDR3 DNA: TGCGCCAGCAGCCAATGGGCGGGGGGCTACACCTTC
clone size: -; V gene: TRBV12-3/TRBV12-4; D gene: TRBD1; J gene: TRBJ1-4; CDR3 protein: CASSPPPGQANEKLFF; CDR3 DNA: TGTGCCAGCAGTCCGCCACCGGGACAGGCTAATGAAAAACTGTTTTTT
clone size: few; V gene: TRBV5-1; D gene: -; J gene: TRBJ2-5; CDR3 protein: CASSLDRVQETQYF; CDR3 DNA: TGCGCCAGCAGCTTGGACAGGGTCCAAGAGACCCAGTACTTC
clone size: many; V gene: TRBV7-8; D gene: -; J gene: TRBJ1-2; CDR3 protein: CASSLDPDGYTF; CDR3 DNA: TGTGCCAGCAGCTTGGATCCCGATGGCTACACCTTC
clone size: once; V gene: TRBV5-5; D gene: TRBD1; J gene: TRBJ2-4; CDR3 protein: CASSALPGQGRDIQYF; CDR3 DNA: TGTGCCAGCAGCGCGTTACCGGGACAGGGGAGGGACATTCAGTACTTC
clone size: -; V gene: TRBV20-1; D gene: TRBD2; J gene: TRBJ2-3; CDR3 protein: CSAPGTSGGVTDTQYF; CDR3 DNA: TGCAGTGCTCCGGGGACTAGCGGGGGGGTCACAGATACGCAGTATTTT